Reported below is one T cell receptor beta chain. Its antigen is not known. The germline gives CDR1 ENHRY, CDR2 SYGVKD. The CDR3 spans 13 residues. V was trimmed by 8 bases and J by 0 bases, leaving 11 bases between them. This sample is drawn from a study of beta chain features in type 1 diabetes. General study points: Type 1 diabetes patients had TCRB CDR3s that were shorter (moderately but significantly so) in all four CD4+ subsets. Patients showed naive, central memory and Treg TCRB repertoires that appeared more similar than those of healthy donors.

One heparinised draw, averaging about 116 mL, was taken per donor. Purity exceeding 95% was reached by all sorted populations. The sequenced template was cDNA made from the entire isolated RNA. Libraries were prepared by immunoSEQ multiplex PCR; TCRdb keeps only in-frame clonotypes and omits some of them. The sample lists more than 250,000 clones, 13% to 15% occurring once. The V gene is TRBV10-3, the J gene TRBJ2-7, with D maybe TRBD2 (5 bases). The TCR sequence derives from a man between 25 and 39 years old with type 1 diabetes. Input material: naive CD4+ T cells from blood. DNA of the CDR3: TGTGCCATCTCAGCGGATAGCTCCTACGAGCAGTACTTC. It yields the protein CAISADSSYEQYF.